These 8 T cell receptor beta chains came from one sample sequenced in a study of blood T cell repertoires in COVID-19. The method was immunoSEQ multiplex PCR; TCRdb's version includes in-frame clones alone and lacks a portion of them. Seen here are about 470,000 clones, approximately 86% observed once, and the top ten hold under 0.75%. The sample comprised PBMCs or T cells enriched from blood (not recorded which). These receptors all stem from a woman aged 18-29 years who had recovered from COVID-19.

The rearrangement links TRBV2 to TRBJ1-5, with 8 bases that match TRBD1. V trimming: 8 bases; J trimming: 0 bases; junction bases outside the gene matches: 3. Germline V CDR1 and CDR2: SNHLY, FYNNEI. This CDR3 spans 14 amino acids. The DNA for the CDR3 is TGTGCCAGCGGGACAGGTTATAGCAATCAGCCCCAGCATTTT. It translates to CASGTGYSNQPQHF.

The rearrangement joins TRBV7-3 to TRBJ2-3, with a weak D call TRBD1 (6 bases). V lost 1 base and J 4 bases, leaving 9 bases between the germline ends. Germline V gene lookup returns CDR1 SGHTA and CDR2 FQGTGA. The CDR3 runs to 14 residues. In nucleotides, the CDR3 is TGTGCCAGCAGCTTAAGGGGGCGGCCAGATACGCAGTATTTT. Protein: CASSLRGRPDTQYF.

The V and J genes are TRBV30 and TRBJ1-4; 7 bases match TRBD1. Germline V lookup: CDR1 GTSNPN, CDR2 SVGIG (reference sequence). The CDR3 consists of 13 residues. Trimming removed 4 bases from V and 5 bases from J; junction bases left unmatched: 4. The CDR3 DNA is TGTGCCTGGATGGGGACAGCGAATGAAAAACTGTTTTTT. It encodes CAWMGTANEKLFF.

This chain uses TRBV2 with TRBJ1-2; D not certain. Germline CDR1 and CDR2: SNHLY and FYNNEI. CDR3 size: 16 residues. V lost 0 bases and J lost 1, with 12 bases in between. This CDR3 is CASSEALQGLNYGYTF. CDR3 sequence (DNA): TGTGCCAGCAGTGAAGCGCTTCAAGGACTTAACTATGGCTACACCTTC. Drawing the rest from reference TRBV2 and TRBJ1-2, the complete variable domain is EPEVTQTPSHQVTQMGQEVILRCVPISNHLYFYWYRQILGQKVEFLVSFYNNEISEKSEIFDDQFSVERPDGSNFTLKIRSTKLEDSAMYFCASSEALQGLNYGYTFGSGTRLTVV.

This sequence joins TRBV6-1 and TRBJ1-6; the D gene is possibly TRBD1 (5 bases). The CDR3 extends over 17 amino acids. V shed 1 base and J shed 7 bases, with 17 bases lying between them. CDR1 is MNHNS and CDR2 is SASEGT in the germline V gene. CDR3 sequence reads: CASSEVGGRIGNSPLHF. In nucleotides, the CDR3 is TGTGCCAGCAGTGAAGTGGGGGGAAGGATTGGGAATTCACCCCTCCACTTT.

V is TRBV12-3 or TRBV12-4 and J is TRBJ1-5; D unresolved. Deletions cut 6 bases from V and 12 bases from J, with 15 bases between. This CDR3 is built from 12 residues. The CDR3 DNA reads TGTGCCAGCAGCCGCGCAGGAACACTCCAGCATTTT. This encodes CASSRAGTLQHF.

There are a few counts of this clone. V gene TRBV29-1 combines with J gene TRBJ2-1; 7 nucleotides agree with TRBD1. The CDR3 sequence is 14 residues long. CDR1 and CDR2 (germline): SQVTM, ANQGSEA. Trimming at V came to 7 bases and at J to 4 bases, leaving 10 bases not matched to a gene. CDR3 sequence: CSGSPQGPYNEQFF. CDR3 DNA sequence: TGCAGCGGGAGCCCACAGGGGCCTTACAATGAGCAGTTCTTC.

The DNA of the CDR3 is TGTGCCAGTAGCAGGGACAGGGAGTCGCGTGAAAAACTGTTTTTT. This encodes CASSRDRESREKLFF. The J gene is TRBJ1-4, the V gene TRBV19, with 9 bases that match TRBD1. V lost 6 bases to trimming and J lost 7 bases; unmatched junction nucleotides: 9. Germline V gene sequence: CDR1 LNHDA, CDR2 SQIVND (reference sequence). The CDR3 consists of 15 residues.